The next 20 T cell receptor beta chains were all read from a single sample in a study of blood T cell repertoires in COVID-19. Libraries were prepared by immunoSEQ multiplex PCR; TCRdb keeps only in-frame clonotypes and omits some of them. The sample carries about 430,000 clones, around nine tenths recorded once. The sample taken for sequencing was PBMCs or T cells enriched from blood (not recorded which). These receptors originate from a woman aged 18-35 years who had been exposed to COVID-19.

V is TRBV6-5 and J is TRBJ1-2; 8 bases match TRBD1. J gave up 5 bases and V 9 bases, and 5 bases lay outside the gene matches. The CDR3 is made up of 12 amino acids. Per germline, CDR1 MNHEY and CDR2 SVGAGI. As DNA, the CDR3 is TGTGCCAGAAGGACAGGGTTATATGGCTACACCTTC. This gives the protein CARRTGLYGYTF.

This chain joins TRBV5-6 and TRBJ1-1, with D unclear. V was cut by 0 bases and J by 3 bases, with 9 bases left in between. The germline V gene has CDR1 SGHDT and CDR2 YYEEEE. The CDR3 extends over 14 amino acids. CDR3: CASSLGGIYTEAFF. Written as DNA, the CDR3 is TGTGCCAGCAGCTTGGGAGGTATCTACACTGAAGCTTTCTTT. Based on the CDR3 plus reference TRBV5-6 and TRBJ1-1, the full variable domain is DAGVTQSPTHLIKTRGQQVTLRCSPKSGHDTVSWYQQALGQGPQFIFQYYEEEERQRGNFPDRFSGHQFPNYSSELNVNALLLGDSALYLCASSLGGIYTEAFFGQGTRLTVV.

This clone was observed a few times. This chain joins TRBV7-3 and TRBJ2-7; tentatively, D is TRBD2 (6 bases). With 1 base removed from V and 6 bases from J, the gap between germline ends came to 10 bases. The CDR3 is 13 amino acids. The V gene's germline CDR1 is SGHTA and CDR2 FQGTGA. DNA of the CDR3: TGTGCCAGCAGCTTAAATCAGGGAGGCGAGCAGTACTTC. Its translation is CASSLNQGGEQYF.

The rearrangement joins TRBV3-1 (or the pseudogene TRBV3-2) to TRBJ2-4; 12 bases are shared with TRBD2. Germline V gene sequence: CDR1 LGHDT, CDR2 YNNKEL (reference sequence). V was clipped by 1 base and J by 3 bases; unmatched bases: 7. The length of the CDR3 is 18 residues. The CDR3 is CASSQGLAGVVYKNIQYF. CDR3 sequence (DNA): TGTGCCAGCAGCCAAGGACTAGCGGGAGTCGTCTACAAAAACATTCAGTACTTC.

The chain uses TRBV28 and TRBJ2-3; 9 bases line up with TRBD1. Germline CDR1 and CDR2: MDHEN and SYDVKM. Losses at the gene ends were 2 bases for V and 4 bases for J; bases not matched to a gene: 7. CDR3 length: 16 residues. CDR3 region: CASSLTGTGSADTQYF. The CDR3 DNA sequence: TGTGCCAGCAGTTTAACCGGGACAGGGAGCGCAGATACGCAGTATTTT.

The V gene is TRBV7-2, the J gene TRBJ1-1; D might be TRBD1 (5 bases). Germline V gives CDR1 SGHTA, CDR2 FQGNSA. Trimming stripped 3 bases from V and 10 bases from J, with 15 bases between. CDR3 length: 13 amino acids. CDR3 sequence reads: CASSFGREGRAFF. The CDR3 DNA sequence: TGTGCCAGCAGCTTTGGCAGGGAAGGAAGAGCTTTCTTT.

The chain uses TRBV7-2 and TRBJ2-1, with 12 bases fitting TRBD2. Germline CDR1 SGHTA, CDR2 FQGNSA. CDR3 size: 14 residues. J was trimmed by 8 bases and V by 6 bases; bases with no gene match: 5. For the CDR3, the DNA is TGTGCCAGCAGAAGGGCTAGCGGGGGGGATGAGCAGTTCTTC. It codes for CASRRASGGDEQFF.

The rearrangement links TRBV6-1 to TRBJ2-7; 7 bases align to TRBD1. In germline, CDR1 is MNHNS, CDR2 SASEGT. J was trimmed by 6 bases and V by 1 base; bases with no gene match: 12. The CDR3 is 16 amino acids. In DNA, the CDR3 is TGTGCCAGCAGTGAAGAGGGGGCCCCTCCAAAGTGCGAGCAGTACTTC. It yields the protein CASSEEGAPPKCEQYF.

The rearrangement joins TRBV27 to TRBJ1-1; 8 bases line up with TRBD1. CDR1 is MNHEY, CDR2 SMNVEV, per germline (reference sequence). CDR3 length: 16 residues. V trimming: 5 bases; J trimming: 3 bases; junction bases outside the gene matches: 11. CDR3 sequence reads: CASSPLTGVGYTEAFF. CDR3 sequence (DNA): TGTGCCAGCAGTCCGCTGACAGGGGTGGGCTACACTGAAGCTTTCTTT.

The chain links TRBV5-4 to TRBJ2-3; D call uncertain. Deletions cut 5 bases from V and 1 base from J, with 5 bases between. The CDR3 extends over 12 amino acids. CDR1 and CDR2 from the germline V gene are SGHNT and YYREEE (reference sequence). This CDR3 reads CASRSGTDTQYF. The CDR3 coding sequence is TGTGCCAGCAGGTCGGGCACAGATACGCAGTATTTT. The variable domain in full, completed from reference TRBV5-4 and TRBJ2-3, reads ETGVTQSPTHLIKTRGQQVTLRCSSQSGHNTVSWYQQALGQGPQFIFQYYREEENGRGNFPPRFSGLQFPNYSSELNVNALELDDSALYLCASRSGTDTQYFGPGTRLTVL.

CDR3 sequence reads: CASSRTGSMGYTF. DNA for the CDR3: TGTGCCAGCAGTCGAACAGGGTCGATGGGCTACACCTTC. The chain joins TRBV6-6 to TRBJ1-2; a weak D match, TRBD1 (6 bases). The germline V gene encodes CDR1 MNHNY and CDR2 SVGAGI (reference sequence). Trimming cost V 5 bases and J 8 bases, with 15 bases left between them. The CDR3 length is 13 residues.

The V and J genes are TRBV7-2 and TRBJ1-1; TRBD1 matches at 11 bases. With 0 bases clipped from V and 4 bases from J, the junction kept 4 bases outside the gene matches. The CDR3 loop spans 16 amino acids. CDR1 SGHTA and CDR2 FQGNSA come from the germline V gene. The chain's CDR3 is CASSLASGTGGTEAFF. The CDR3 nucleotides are TGTGCCAGCAGCTTAGCCTCCGGGACAGGGGGCACTGAAGCTTTCTTT.

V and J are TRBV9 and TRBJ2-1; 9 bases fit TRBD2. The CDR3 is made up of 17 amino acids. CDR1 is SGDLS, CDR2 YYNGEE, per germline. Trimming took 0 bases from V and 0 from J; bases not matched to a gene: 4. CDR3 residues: CASSVGLAGSSYNEQFF. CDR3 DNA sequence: TGTGCCAGCAGCGTAGGTCTAGCGGGGAGCTCCTACAATGAGCAGTTCTTC.

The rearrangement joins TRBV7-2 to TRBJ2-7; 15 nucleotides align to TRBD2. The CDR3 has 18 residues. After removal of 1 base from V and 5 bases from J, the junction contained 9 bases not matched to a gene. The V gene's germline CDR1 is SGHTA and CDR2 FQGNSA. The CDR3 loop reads CASSLGGLAGGPNHEQYF. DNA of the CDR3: TGTGCCAGCAGCTTAGGTGGACTAGCGGGAGGGCCTAACCACGAGCAGTACTTC.

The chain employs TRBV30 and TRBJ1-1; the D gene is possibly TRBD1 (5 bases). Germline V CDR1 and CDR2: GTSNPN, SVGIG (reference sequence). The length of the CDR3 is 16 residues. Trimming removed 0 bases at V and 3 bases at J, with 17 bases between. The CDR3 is CAWSVHGLREDTEAFF. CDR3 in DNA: TGTGCCTGGAGTGTACATGGTCTCAGGGAGGACACTGAAGCTTTCTTT.

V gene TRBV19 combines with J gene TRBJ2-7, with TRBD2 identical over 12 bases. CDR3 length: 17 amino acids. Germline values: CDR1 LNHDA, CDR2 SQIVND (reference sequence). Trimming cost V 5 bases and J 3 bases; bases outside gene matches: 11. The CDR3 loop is CASSLRLAGEVGYEQYF. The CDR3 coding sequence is TGTGCCAGTAGTCTAAGACTAGCGGGAGAGGTCGGCTACGAGCAGTACTTC.

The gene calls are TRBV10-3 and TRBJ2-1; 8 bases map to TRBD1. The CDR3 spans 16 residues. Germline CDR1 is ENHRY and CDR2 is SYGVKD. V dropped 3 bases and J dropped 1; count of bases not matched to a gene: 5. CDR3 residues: CAISDLTGGSYNEQFF. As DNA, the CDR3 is TGTGCCATCAGTGATTTAACAGGGGGGTCCTACAATGAGCAGTTCTTC.

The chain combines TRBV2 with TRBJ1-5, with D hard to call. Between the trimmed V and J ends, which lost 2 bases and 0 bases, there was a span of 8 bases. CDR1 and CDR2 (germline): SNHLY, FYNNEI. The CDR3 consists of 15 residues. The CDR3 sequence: CASSERLGSNQPQHF. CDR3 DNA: TGTGCCAGCAGTGAACGGCTAGGTAGCAATCAGCCCCAGCATTTT.

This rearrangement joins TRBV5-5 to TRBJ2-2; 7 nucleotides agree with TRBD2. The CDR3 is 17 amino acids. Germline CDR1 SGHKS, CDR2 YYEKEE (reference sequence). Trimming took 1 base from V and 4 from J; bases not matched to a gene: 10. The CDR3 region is CASSLYDGGSVTGELFF. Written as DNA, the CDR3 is TGTGCCAGCAGCTTGTATGACGGCGGGAGTGTCACCGGGGAGCTGTTTTTT. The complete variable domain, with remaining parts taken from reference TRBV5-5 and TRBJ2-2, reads DAGVTQSPTHLIKTRGQQVTLRCSPISGHKSVSWYQQVLGQGPQFIFQYYEKEERGRGNFPDRFSARQFPNYSSELNVNALLLGDSALYLCASSLYDGGSVTGELFFGEGSRLTVL.

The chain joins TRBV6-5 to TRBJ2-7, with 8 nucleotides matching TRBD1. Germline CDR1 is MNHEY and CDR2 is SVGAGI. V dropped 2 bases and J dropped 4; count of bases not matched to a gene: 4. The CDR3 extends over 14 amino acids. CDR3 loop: CASSYDRGPYEQYF. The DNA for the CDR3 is TGTGCCAGCAGTTACGACAGGGGCCCTTACGAGCAGTACTTC.